Each of the 16 T cell receptor beta chains below was sequenced from the same sample in a study of T cell responses to AZD1222 COVID-19 vaccine. The data were produced by immunoSEQ multiplex PCR, yet TCRdb's version contains in-frame clones alone and is incomplete. The sample gives 95,000 to 110,000 clones, 89% of which show up once; roughly 6.5% is in the top ten. The sample in question was peripheral blood, obtained on day 0 of AZD1222 vaccination. The receptors here all came from an adult in good health.

Written as DNA, the CDR3 is TGTGCCAGCAGCCGCCTCAATGAGCAGTTCTTC. Translated: CASSRLNEQFF. The rearrangement links TRBV7-9 to TRBJ2-1, with unresolved D. Germline CDR1 and CDR2: SEHNR and FQNEAQ (reference sequence). The CDR3 totals 11 residues. V was clipped by 5 bases and J by 6 bases, with 5 bases between them.

This sequence joins TRBV6-4 and TRBJ2-1; TRBD2 matches 11 bases. The trim removed 6 bases at V and 9 bases at J, leaving 10 bases unmatched. The CDR3 spans 15 residues. The germline CDR1 and CDR2 sequences are MRHNA and SNTAGT. CDR3 residues: CASSNLAGGGVEQFF. Written as DNA, the CDR3 is TGTGCCAGCAGCAACCTAGCGGGAGGAGGTGTTGAGCAGTTCTTC.

J is TRBJ2-1 and V is TRBV28; TRBD2 matches 15 bases. J lost 2 bases, V lost 7 bases, and 6 bases had no gene match. The germline V gene encodes CDR1 MDHEN and CDR2 SYDVKM. The CDR3 has 17 residues. CDR3 protein: CASKPGTSGRTYNEQFF. Here the CDR3 DNA reads TGTGCCAGCAAACCCGGGACTAGCGGGAGGACCTACAATGAGCAGTTCTTC.

The CDR3 DNA sequence: TGTGCCAGCAGTGGGACACGGAACTATGGCTACACCTTC. Encoded protein: CASSGTRNYGYTF. The V call is TRBV2, the J call TRBJ1-2, with D perhaps TRBD1 (5 bases). CDR3 length equals 13 residues. Trimming cost V 4 bases and J 2 bases, with 8 bases left between them. Germline V gene lookup returns CDR1 SNHLY and CDR2 FYNNEI.

This chain links TRBV7-9 with TRBJ2-7; D is undetermined. This CDR3 is built from 14 residues. Germline V gene data show CDR1 as SEHNR and CDR2 as FQNEAQ (reference sequence). V dropped 7 bases and J dropped 0 bases, with 13 bases sitting between them. The DNA for the CDR3 is TGTGCCAGCACCCAGAGCACAAACTCCTACGAGCAGTACTTC. As protein: CASTQSTNSYEQYF.

J is TRBJ2-6 and V is TRBV24-1; D may be TRBD1 (6 bases). Trimming took 5 bases from V and 3 from J, leaving 19 bases between them. CDR1 KGHDR and CDR2 SFDVKD come from the germline V gene. The CDR3 covers 18 residues. In DNA form, the CDR3 reads TGTGCCACCAGTGCTCCCCTAGGCCAGGGGAGTGGGGCCAACGTCCTGACTTTC. Protein: CATSAPLGQGSGANVLTF.

The chain combines TRBV7-9 with TRBJ1-2, with D perhaps matching TRBD1 (6 bases). The CDR3 totals 13 residues. Trimming stripped 5 bases from V and 4 bases from J, with 11 bases between. Germline assignment: CDR1 SEHNR and CDR2 FQNEAQ (reference sequence). The CDR3 loop reads CASSNGQIYGYTF. CDR3 DNA sequence: TGTGCCAGCAGCAACGGACAGATCTATGGCTACACCTTC.

The V call is TRBV5-1, the J call TRBJ1-3; unclear D gene. Germline lookup yields CDR1 SGHRS and CDR2 YFSETQ. The CDR3 spans 14 residues. V was pared by 0 bases and J by 3 bases, with 7 bases between. CDR3 coding DNA: TGCGCCAGCAGCTTGGATCCCTTTGGAAACACCATATATTTT. The encoded protein is CASSLDPFGNTIYF.

As concerns this clone: This specimen includes other DNA sequences encoding the same CDR3. The chain joins TRBV29-1 to TRBJ2-1, with TRBD2 matching 14 bases. V lost 6 bases, J lost 7 bases, and 5 bases stayed unmatched. The CDR3 length is 14 residues. Looked up from germline, CDR1 is SQVTM and CDR2 is ANQGSEA. This chain's CDR3 is CSVDGTSGSNEQFF. Written as DNA, the CDR3 is TGCAGCGTGGACGGGACTAGCGGGAGTAATGAGCAGTTCTTC.

There are a few counts of this clone. The V gene is TRBV28, the J gene TRBJ1-1, with unresolved D. This CDR3 is 14 amino acids long. The V and J ends lost 4 bases and 6 bases respectively, with 15 bases between them. Germline CDR1 and CDR2: MDHEN and SYDVKM. This CDR3 reads CASSYNFLTAEAFF. CDR3 in DNA: TGTGCCAGCAGTTACAACTTCCTAACAGCTGAAGCTTTCTTT.

A single count supports this clone. V is TRBV7-2 and J is TRBJ2-7; TRBD1 aligns across 7 bases. The germline CDR1 and CDR2 sequences are SGHTA and FQGNSA. After removal of 5 bases from V and 2 bases from J, the junction contained 9 bases not matched to a gene. This CDR3 comprises 15 residues. The CDR3 region is CASSPYRDRTYEQYF. Written as DNA, the CDR3 is TGTGCCAGCAGCCCATATCGGGACAGAACCTACGAGCAGTACTTC. Full variable domain (missing parts from reference TRBV7-2 and TRBJ2-7): GAGVSQSPSNKVTEKGKDVELRCDPISGHTALYWYRQSLGQGLEFLIYFQGNSAPDKSGLPSDRFSAERTGGSVSTLTIQRTQQEDSAVYLCASSPYRDRTYEQYFGPGTRLTVT.

This clone was found once. V is TRBV3-1 (or the pseudogene TRBV3-2) and J is TRBJ1-1; D gene unclear. Germline V gene lookup returns CDR1 LGHDT and CDR2 YNNKEL (reference sequence). The V and J ends lost 7 bases and 0 bases respectively, with 6 bases between them. CDR3 length: 12 residues. CDR3 bases: TGTGCCAGCAACAGCATGAACACTGAAGCTTTCTTT. Protein: CASNSMNTEAFF.

The V and J genes are TRBV28 and TRBJ2-1; 7 bases line up with TRBD2. The CDR3 has 15 amino acids. After removal of 5 bases from V and 8 bases from J, the junction contained 12 bases not matched to a gene. The germline gives CDR1 MDHEN, CDR2 SYDVKM. This CDR3 reads CASSQASGALDEQFF. CDR3 sequence (DNA): TGTGCCAGCAGTCAGGCTAGCGGAGCTTTGGATGAGCAGTTCTTC.

This chain links TRBV28 with TRBJ1-2; 7 nucleotides line up with TRBD1. V shed 7 bases and J 3 bases; nucleotides not matched to a gene: 8. The CDR3 loop spans 14 amino acids. Germline CDR1 reads MDHEN; CDR2 reads SYDVKM. The CDR3 loop reads CASNSPGQYYGYTF. The DNA for the CDR3 is TGTGCCAGCAACTCCCCGGGACAGTACTATGGCTACACCTTC.

V is TRBV5-1 and J is TRBJ2-3, with D perhaps being TRBD1 or TRBD2 (6 bases each). The CDR3 loop spans 14 amino acids. The germline gives CDR1 SGHRS, CDR2 YFSETQ. V lost 6 bases, J lost 1 base, and 12 bases lay in between. The CDR3 loop is CASTRDTRTDTQYF. DNA of the CDR3: TGCGCCAGCACGCGGGACACCCGCACAGATACGCAGTATTTT. The full variable domain, its missing parts supplied by reference TRBV5-1 and TRBJ2-3, is KAGVTQTPRYLIKTRGQQVTLSCSPISGHRSVSWYQQTPGQGLQFLFEYFSETQRNKGNFPGRFSGRQFSNSRSEMNVSTLELGDSALYLCASTRDTRTDTQYFGPGTRLTVL.

A single count supports this clone. The chain uses TRBV3-1 (or the pseudogene TRBV3-2) and TRBJ2-3, with D hard to call. Germline V gives CDR1 LGHDT, CDR2 YNNKEL (reference sequence). CDR3 length: 15 residues. V lost 0 bases and J 5 bases, leaving 12 bases between the germline ends. The CDR3 region has the DNA TGTGCCAGCAGCCAAGACACCTTGGTGGGAGATACGCAGTATTTT. This encodes CASSQDTLVGDTQYF.